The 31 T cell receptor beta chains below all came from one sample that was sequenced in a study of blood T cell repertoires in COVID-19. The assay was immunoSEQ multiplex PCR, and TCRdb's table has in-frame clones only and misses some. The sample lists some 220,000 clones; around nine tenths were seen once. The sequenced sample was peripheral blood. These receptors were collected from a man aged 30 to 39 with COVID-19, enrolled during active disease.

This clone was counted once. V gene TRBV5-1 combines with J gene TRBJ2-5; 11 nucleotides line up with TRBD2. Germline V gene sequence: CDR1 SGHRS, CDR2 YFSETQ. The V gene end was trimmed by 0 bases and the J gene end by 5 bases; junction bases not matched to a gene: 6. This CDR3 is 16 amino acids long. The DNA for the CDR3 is TGCGCCAGCAGCTTGGCCACTAGCGGGGGAGTGGAGACCCAGTACTTC. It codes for CASSLATSGGVETQYF. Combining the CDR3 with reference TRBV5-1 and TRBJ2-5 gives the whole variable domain KAGVTQTPRYLIKTRGQQVTLSCSPISGHRSVSWYQQTPGQGLQFLFEYFSETQRNKGNFPGRFSGRQFSNSRSEMNVSTLELGDSALYLCASSLATSGGVETQYFGPGTRLLVL.

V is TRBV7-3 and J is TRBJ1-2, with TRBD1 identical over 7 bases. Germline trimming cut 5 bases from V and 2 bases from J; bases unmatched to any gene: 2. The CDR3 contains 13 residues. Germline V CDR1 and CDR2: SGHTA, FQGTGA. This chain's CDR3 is CASSPGQNYGYTF. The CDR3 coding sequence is TGTGCCAGCAGCCCGGGACAGAACTATGGCTACACCTTC. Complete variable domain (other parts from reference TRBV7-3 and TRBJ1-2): GAGVSQTPSNKVTEKGKYVELRCDPISGHTALYWYRQSLGQGPEFLIYFQGTGAADDSGLPNDRFFAVRPEGSVSTLKIQRTERGDSAVYLCASSPGQNYGYTFGSGTRLTVV.

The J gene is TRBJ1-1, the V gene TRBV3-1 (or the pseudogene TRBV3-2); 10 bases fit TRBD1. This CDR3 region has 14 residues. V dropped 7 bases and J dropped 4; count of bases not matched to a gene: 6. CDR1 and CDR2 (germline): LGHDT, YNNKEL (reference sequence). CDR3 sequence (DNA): TGTGCCAGCAATAGGGGGACAGGGGTCACTGAAGCTTTCTTT. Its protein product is CASNRGTGVTEAFF.

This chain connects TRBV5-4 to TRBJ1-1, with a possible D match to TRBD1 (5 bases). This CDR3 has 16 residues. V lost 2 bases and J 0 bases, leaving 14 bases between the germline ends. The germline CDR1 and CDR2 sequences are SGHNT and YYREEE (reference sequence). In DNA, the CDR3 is TGTGCCAGCAGCTTTGGGCCCGGGGGACTGAACACTGAAGCTTTCTTT. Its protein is CASSFGPGGLNTEAFF.

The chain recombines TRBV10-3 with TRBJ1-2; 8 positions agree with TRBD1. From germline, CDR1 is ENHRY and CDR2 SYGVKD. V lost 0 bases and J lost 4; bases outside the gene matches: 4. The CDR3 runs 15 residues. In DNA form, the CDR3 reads TGTGCCATCAGTGAGTCGACAGGGGATGGCTATGGCTACACCTTC. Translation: CAISESTGDGYGYTF.

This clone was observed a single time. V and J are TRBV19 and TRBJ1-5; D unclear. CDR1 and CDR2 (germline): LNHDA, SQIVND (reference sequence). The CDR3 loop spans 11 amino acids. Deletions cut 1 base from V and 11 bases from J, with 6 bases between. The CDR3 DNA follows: TGTGCCAGTAGTATAGCAGGATCCCAGCATTTT. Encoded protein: CASSIAGSQHF.

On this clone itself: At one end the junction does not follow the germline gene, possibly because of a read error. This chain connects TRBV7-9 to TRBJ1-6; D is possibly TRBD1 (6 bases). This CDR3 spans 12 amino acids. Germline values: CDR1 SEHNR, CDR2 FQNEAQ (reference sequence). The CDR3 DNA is TGTGCCAGCAGCTTAGAAGGACAGCCCAGCAATTTT. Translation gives CASSLEGQPSNF. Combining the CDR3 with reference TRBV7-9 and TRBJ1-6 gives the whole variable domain DTGVSQNPRHKITKRGQNVTFRCDPISEHNRLYWYRQTLGQGPEFLTYFQNEAQLEKSRLLSDRFSAERPKGSFSTLEIQRTEQGDSAMYLCASSLEGQPSNFGNGTRLTVT.

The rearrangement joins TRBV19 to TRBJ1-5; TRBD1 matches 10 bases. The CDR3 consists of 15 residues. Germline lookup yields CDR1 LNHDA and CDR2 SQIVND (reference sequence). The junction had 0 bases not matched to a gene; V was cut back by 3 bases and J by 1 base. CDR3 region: CASSMGQGSNQPQHF. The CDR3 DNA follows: TGTGCCAGTAGTATGGGACAGGGGAGCAATCAGCCCCAGCATTTT.

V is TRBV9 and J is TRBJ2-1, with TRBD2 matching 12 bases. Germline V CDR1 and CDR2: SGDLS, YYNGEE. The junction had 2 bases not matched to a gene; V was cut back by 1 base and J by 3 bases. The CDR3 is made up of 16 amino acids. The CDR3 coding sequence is TGTGCCAGCAGCGTACTAGCGGGGGGGGACTACAATGAGCAGTTCTTC. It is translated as CASSVLAGGDYNEQFF.

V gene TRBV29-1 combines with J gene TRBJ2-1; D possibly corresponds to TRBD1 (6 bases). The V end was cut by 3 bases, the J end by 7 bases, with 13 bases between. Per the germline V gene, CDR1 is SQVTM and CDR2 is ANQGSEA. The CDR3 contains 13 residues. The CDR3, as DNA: TGCAGCGTTGACCAGGGGATTCGGAATGAGCAGTTCTTC. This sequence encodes CSVDQGIRNEQFF.

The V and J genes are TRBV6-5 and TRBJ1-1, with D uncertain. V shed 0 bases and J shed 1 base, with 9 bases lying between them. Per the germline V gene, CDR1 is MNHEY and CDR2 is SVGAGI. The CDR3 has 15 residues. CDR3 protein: CASSYSLQANTEAFF. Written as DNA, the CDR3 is TGTGCCAGCAGTTACTCCCTCCAGGCGAACACTGAAGCTTTCTTT.

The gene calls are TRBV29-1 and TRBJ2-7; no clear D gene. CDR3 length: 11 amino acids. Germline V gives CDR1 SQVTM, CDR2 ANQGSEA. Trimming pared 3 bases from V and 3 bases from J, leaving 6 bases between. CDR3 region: CSVESRYEQYF. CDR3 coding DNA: TGCAGCGTTGAGTCTCGCTACGAGCAGTACTTC.

The CDR3 bases are TGTGCCAGCAGTGAACTGTTAGAGGGTGGGGAAAAACTGTTTTTT. This encodes CASSELLEGGEKLFF. The chain links TRBV6-1 to TRBJ1-4; D uncertain. The germline V gene encodes CDR1 MNHNS and CDR2 SASEGT. Trimming left V 2 bases short and J 8 bases short, with 15 bases between. This CDR3 is 15 amino acids long.

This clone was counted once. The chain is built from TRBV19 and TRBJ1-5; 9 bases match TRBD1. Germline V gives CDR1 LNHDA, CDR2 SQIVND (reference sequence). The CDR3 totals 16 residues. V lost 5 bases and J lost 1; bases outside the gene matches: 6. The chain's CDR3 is CASSPGQGQSNQPQHF. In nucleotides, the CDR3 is TGTGCCAGTAGTCCGGGACAGGGTCAAAGCAATCAGCCCCAGCATTTT.

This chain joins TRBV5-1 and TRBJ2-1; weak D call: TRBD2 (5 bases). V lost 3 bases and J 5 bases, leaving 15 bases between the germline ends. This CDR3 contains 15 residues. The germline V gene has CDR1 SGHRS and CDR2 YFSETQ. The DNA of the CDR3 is TGCGCCAGCAGCTCCACCCCTGGGAGCGACAATGAGCAGTTCTTC. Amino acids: CASSSTPGSDNEQFF.

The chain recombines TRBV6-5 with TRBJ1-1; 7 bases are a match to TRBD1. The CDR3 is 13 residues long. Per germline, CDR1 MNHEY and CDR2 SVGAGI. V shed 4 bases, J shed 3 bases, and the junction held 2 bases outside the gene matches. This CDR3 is CASSSDRDTEAFF. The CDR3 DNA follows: TGTGCCAGCAGTTCTGACAGGGACACTGAAGCTTTCTTT.

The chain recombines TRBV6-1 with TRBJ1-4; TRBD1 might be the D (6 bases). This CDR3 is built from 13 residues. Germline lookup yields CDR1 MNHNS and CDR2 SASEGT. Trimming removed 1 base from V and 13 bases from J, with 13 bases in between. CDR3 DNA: TGTGCCAGCAGTGAAGGATTCAGGGGTAGACTGTTTTTT. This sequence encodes CASSEGFRGRLFF.

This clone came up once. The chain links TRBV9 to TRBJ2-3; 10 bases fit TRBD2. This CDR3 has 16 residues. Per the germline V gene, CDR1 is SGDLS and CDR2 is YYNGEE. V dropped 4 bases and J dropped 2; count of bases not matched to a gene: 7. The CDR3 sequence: CASSFPSGGFTDTQYF. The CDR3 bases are TGTGCCAGCAGCTTCCCTAGCGGGGGCTTCACAGATACGCAGTATTTT. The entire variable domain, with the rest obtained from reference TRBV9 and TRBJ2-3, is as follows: DSGVTQTPKHLITATGQRVTLRCSPRSGDLSVYWYQQSLDQGLQFLIQYYNGEERAKGNILERFSAQQFPDLHSELNLSSLELGDSALYFCASSFPSGGFTDTQYFGPGTRLTVL.

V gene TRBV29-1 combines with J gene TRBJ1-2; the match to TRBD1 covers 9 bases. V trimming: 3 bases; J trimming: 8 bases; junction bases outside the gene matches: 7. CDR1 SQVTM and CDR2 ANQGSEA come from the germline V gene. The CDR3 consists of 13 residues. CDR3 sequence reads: CSVDRTGALGYTF. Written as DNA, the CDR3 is TGCAGCGTTGACAGGACAGGGGCCCTCGGCTACACCTTC.

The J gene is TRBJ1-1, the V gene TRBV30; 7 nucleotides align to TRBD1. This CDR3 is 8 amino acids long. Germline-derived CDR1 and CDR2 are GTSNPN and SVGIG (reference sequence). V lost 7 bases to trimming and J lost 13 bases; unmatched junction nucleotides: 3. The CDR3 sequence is CASTGVFF. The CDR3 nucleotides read TGTGCCTCCACAGGGGTTTTCTTT.

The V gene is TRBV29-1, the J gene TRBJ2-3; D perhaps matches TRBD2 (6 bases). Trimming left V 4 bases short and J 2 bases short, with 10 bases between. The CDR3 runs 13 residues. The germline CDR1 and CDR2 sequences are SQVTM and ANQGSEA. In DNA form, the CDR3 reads TGCAGCGTTGTGGGGGGAGTCACAGATACGCAGTATTTT. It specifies CSVVGGVTDTQYF.

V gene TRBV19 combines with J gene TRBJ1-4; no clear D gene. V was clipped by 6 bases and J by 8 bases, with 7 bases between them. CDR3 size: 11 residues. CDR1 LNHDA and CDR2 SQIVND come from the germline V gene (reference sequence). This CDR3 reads CASSLEEKLFF. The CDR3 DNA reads TGTGCCAGTAGCCTGGAGGAAAAACTGTTTTTT. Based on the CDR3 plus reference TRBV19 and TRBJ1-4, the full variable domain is DGGITQSPKYLFRKEGQNVTLSCEQNLNHDAMYWYRQDPGQGLRLIYYSQIVNDFQKGDIAEGYSVSREKKESFPLTVTSAQKNPTAFYLCASSLEEKLFFGSGTQLSVL.

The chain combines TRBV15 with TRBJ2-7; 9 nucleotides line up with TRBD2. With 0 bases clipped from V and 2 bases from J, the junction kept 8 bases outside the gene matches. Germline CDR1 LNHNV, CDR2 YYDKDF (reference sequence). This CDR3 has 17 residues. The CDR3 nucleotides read TGTGCCACCAGCAGAGACTCTGGACTAGCGTTTACCTACGAGCAGTACTTC. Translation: CATSRDSGLAFTYEQYF.

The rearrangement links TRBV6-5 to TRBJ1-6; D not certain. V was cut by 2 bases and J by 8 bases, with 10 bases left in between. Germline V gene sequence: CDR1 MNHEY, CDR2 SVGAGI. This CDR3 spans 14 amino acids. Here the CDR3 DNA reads TGTGCCAGCAGTTACACTGTTTCGGATTCACCCCTCCACTTT. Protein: CASSYTVSDSPLHF.

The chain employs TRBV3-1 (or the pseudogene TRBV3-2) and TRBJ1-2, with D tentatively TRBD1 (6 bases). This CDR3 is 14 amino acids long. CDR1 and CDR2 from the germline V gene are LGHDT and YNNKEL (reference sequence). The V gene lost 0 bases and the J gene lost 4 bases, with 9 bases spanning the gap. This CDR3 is CASSQEPDSYGYTF. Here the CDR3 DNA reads TGTGCCAGCAGCCAAGAGCCGGACAGCTATGGCTACACCTTC.

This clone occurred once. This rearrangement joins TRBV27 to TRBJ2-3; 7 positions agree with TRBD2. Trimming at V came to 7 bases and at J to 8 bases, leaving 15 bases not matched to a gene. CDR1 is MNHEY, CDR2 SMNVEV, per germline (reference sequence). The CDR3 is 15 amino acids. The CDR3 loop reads CASMPGTMVAATQYF. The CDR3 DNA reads TGTGCCAGCATGCCCGGGACTATGGTTGCGGCTACGCAGTATTTT.

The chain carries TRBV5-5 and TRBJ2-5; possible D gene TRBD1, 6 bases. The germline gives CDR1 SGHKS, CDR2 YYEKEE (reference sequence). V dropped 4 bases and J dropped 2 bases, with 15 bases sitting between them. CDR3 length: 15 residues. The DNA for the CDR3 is TGTGCCAGCAGCACCTTAGGAGACAGGCAAGAGACCCAGTACTTC. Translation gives CASSTLGDRQETQYF.

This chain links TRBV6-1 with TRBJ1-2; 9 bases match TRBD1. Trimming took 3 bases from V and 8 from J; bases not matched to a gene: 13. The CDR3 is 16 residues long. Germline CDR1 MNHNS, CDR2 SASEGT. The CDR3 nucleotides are TGTGCCAGCAGTGACCGGGACAGGGTTGGAGAGGAAGGCTACACCTTC. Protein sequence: CASSDRDRVGEEGYTF.

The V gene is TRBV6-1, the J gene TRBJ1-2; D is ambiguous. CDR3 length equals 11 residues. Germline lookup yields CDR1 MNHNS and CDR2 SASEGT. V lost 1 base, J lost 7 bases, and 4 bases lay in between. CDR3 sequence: CASSEGGGYTF. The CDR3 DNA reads TGTGCCAGCAGTGAAGGAGGTGGCTACACCTTC.

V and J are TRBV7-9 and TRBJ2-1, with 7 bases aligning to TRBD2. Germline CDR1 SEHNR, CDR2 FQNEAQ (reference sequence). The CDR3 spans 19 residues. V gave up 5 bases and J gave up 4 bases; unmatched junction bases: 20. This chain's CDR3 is CASSLKSSGAGGFYNEQFF. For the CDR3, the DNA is TGTGCCAGCAGCCTTAAATCTAGCGGCGCCGGCGGCTTTTACAATGAGCAGTTCTTC. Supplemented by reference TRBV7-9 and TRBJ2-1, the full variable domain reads DTGVSQNPRHKITKRGQNVTFRCDPISEHNRLYWYRQTLGQGPEFLTYFQNEAQLEKSRLLSDRFSAERPKGSFSTLEIQRTEQGDSAMYLCASSLKSSGAGGFYNEQFFGPGTRLTVL.

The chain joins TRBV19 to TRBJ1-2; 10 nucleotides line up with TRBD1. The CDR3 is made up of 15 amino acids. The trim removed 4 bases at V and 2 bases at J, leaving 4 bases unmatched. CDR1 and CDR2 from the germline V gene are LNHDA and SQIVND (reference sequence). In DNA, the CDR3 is TGTGCCAGTAGTACGCGGACAGGGGGAAACTATGGCTACACCTTC. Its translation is CASSTRTGGNYGYTF. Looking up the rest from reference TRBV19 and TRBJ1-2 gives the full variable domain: DGGITQSPKYLFRKEGQNVTLSCEQNLNHDAMYWYRQDPGQGLRLIYYSQIVNDFQKGDIAEGYSVSREKKESFPLTVTSAQKNPTAFYLCASSTRTGGNYGYTFGSGTRLTVV.